A selection of T cell receptor beta chains follows, all from one sample in a study of T cells in Graves' hyperthyroidism and ophthalmopathy. TCRdb independently ran MiXCR on the multiplex PCR reads; one entry per CDR3 protein. There are 75,000 to 100,000 distinct CDR3 sequences in the sample; over 50% occur only once, and 27% lies in the top ten. The material sequenced was blood. These TCRs come from a woman aged 40 to 50 with Graves' hyperthyroidism. Both conserved end residues are part of each CDR3. A D gene is named only where the DNA matches it firmly. The size entry is marked missing in some rows and otherwise reads once, few, many or a size class.

cdr3_nt: TGTGCCACCGTGCCGGGACTAGCTACCTACGAGCAGTACTTC
cdr3_aa: CATVPGLATYEQYF
d_call: TRBD2
j_call: TRBJ2-7
clone_size: .
v_call: TRBV10-3

cdr3_nt: TGTGCCACCAGCAGAGGACAGGGCATGAACACTGAAGCTTTCTTT
cdr3_aa: CATSRGQGMNTEAFF
d_call: TRBD1
j_call: TRBJ1-1
clone_size: .
v_call: TRBV15

cdr3_nt: TGCAGCGTTATCTATCCGGGGGCTGGATACGAGCAGTACTTC
cdr3_aa: CSVIYPGAGYEQYF
d_call: .
j_call: TRBJ2-7
clone_size: .
v_call: TRBV29-1

cdr3_nt: TGTGCCAGCAGCTTAGTGACGGGGATCTATGGCTACACCTTC
cdr3_aa: CASSLVTGIYGYTF
d_call: .
j_call: TRBJ1-2
clone_size: .
v_call: TRBV7-2

cdr3_nt: TGTGCCAGCAGCGCCTTCGGGGGGTTCTCTGGGGCCAACGTCCTGACTTTC
cdr3_aa: CASSAFGGFSGANVLTF
d_call: TRBD2
j_call: TRBJ2-6
clone_size: .
v_call: TRBV4-2

cdr3_nt: TGTGCCAGCTCACGGCCCTTTGGCTCCTACGAGCAGTACTTC
cdr3_aa: CASSRPFGSYEQYF
d_call: .
j_call: TRBJ2-7
clone_size: .
v_call: TRBV7-3

cdr3_nt: TGTGCCAGCAGGACAGGGGGCGCAGAGGCCTACGAGCAGTGCTTC
cdr3_aa: CASRTGGAEAYEQCF
d_call: TRBD1
j_call: TRBJ2-7
clone_size: .
v_call: TRBV9

cdr3_nt: TGTGCCAGCAGCCGTTGGAGCACAGATACGCAGTATTTT
cdr3_aa: CASSRWSTDTQYF
d_call: .
j_call: TRBJ2-3
clone_size: .
v_call: TRBV7-2

cdr3_nt: TGCGCCAGCAGCTGGGGACAGGGACGAACGGAGACCCAGTACTTC
cdr3_aa: CASSWGQGRTETQYF
d_call: TRBD1
j_call: TRBJ2-5
clone_size: once
v_call: TRBV7-9

cdr3_nt: TGTGCCAGCAGTTTGGGACAGGGCTGGAATGAAAAACTGTTTTTT
cdr3_aa: CASSLGQGWNEKLFF
d_call: TRBD1
j_call: TRBJ1-4
clone_size: .
v_call: TRBV28

cdr3_nt: TGTGCCAGCGGATTAGGGGGAAACACTGAAGCTTTCTTT
cdr3_aa: CASGLGGNTEAFF
d_call: .
j_call: TRBJ1-1
clone_size: few
v_call: TRBV10-3

cdr3_nt: TGTGCCAGCAGCGAAAGGACCGAGCGGGGGAGGGAGACCCAGTACTTC
cdr3_aa: CASSERTERGRETQYF
d_call: TRBD2
j_call: TRBJ2-5
clone_size: many
v_call: TRBV9

cdr3_nt: TGTGCCAGCAGCGTGCAGGGGCACAGCCACGAGCAGTACTTC
cdr3_aa: CASSVQGHSHEQYF
d_call: .
j_call: TRBJ2-7
clone_size: medium-sized
v_call: TRBV9

cdr3_nt: TGTGCCAGCAGCGTGACTAGCGGGCGGAGAGCGGAAAAACTGTTTTTT
cdr3_aa: CASSVTSGRRAEKLFF
d_call: .
j_call: TRBJ1-4
clone_size: .
v_call: TRBV7-9

cdr3_nt: TGTGCCAGCAGTGAAAAGCAGTACTTC
cdr3_aa: CASSEKQYF
d_call: .
j_call: TRBJ2-7
clone_size: .
v_call: TRBV2

cdr3_nt: TGCGCCAGCAGCTTGCATCCAGTTTCTGAAGCTTTCTTT
cdr3_aa: CASSLHPVSEAFF
d_call: .
j_call: TRBJ1-1
clone_size: many
v_call: TRBV5-1

cdr3_nt: TGTGCCAGCAGCCGGGACAGGGCATCCGAGCAGTACTTC
cdr3_aa: CASSRDRASEQYF
d_call: TRBD1
j_call: TRBJ2-7
clone_size: many
v_call: TRBV4-2

cdr3_nt: TGTGCCAGCAAAGTGACCGGAGCCACAGATACGCAGTATTTT
cdr3_aa: CASKVTGATDTQYF
d_call: .
j_call: TRBJ2-3
clone_size: .
v_call: TRBV6-1

cdr3_nt: TGTGCCAGCAGTATACAGGCTCACTCCTACGAGCAGTACTTC
cdr3_aa: CASSIQAHSYEQYF
d_call: .
j_call: TRBJ2-7
clone_size: many
v_call: TRBV9

cdr3_nt: TGCAGCGTTGAACGGGACAGTCCCTACGAGCAGTACTTC
cdr3_aa: CSVERDSPYEQYF
d_call: TRBD1
j_call: TRBJ2-7
clone_size: once
v_call: TRBV29-1

cdr3_nt: TGTGCTAGAGATCCAGGTCTTTATGGCTACACCTTC
cdr3_aa: CARDPGLYGYTF
d_call: .
j_call: TRBJ1-2
clone_size: .
v_call: TRBV25-1

cdr3_nt: TGTGCCAGCAGCTTAGGGGCGCACGGGAACACTGAAGCTTTCTTT
cdr3_aa: CASSLGAHGNTEAFF
d_call: .
j_call: TRBJ1-1
clone_size: .
v_call: TRBV7-8

cdr3_nt: TGTGCCATCAGTGGTCCGGGACTAGCGGGATTTACCGGGGAGCTGTTTTTT
cdr3_aa: CAISGPGLAGFTGELFF
d_call: TRBD2
j_call: TRBJ2-2
clone_size: .
v_call: TRBV10-3

cdr3_nt: TGCAGTGCTAAGCAGGGGGAGACCCAGTACTTC
cdr3_aa: CSAKQGETQYF
d_call: .
j_call: TRBJ2-5
clone_size: .
v_call: TRBV20-1

cdr3_nt: TGCAGTGCTAGAGATCCAGGTCTTTATGGCTACACCTTC
cdr3_aa: CSARDPGLYGYTF
d_call: .
j_call: TRBJ1-2
clone_size: many
v_call: TRBV20-1

cdr3_nt: TGTGCCTGCAGTTCCCAGGGAGTTCGCGCCTATGGCTACACCTTT
cdr3_aa: CACSSQGVRAYGYTF
d_call: .
j_call: TRBJ1-2
clone_size: .
v_call: TRBV12-3/TRBV12-4

cdr3_nt: TGTGCCAGCAACCCCCTCGGACTAGCGGGCCAAGAGACCCAGTACTTC
cdr3_aa: CASNPLGLAGQETQYF
d_call: TRBD2
j_call: TRBJ2-5
clone_size: .
v_call: TRBV7-2

cdr3_nt: TGCAGCGTTACTAGCGGGGTGGGCTATGGCTACACCTTC
cdr3_aa: CSVTSGVGYGYTF
d_call: .
j_call: TRBJ1-2
clone_size: .
v_call: TRBV29-1

cdr3_nt: TGTGCCATCGGACTAGCGGAGTCCTACGAGCAGTACTTC
cdr3_aa: CAIGLAESYEQYF
d_call: TRBD2
j_call: TRBJ2-7
clone_size: .
v_call: TRBV10-3

cdr3_nt: TGCAGTGCTAGGACAGGGGGTAATGAAAAACTGTTTTTT
cdr3_aa: CSARTGGNEKLFF
d_call: TRBD1
j_call: TRBJ1-4
clone_size: .
v_call: TRBV20-1

cdr3_nt: TGTGCCTGGAGTGTGTCCTTGAACACTGAAGCTTTCTTT
cdr3_aa: CAWSVSLNTEAFF
d_call: .
j_call: TRBJ1-1
clone_size: .
v_call: TRBV30

cdr3_nt: TGCGCCAGCAGTGAGCTGGGACGAGGCACAGATACGCAGTATTTT
cdr3_aa: CASSELGRGTDTQYF
d_call: .
j_call: TRBJ2-3
clone_size: many
v_call: TRBV10-2

cdr3_nt: TGTGCCAGCAGCGGGGCCCAAACAGGTGGAGCTTTCTTT
cdr3_aa: CASSGAQTGGAFF
d_call: .
j_call: TRBJ1-1
clone_size: .
v_call: TRBV11-1

cdr3_nt: TGTGCCAGCAGAGATAACCCGAACACTGAAGCTTTCTTT
cdr3_aa: CASRDNPNTEAFF
d_call: .
j_call: TRBJ1-1
clone_size: .
v_call: TRBV2

cdr3_nt: TGTGCCAGCAGCCCGGGAGGACAGGGGGTCTACGAGCAGTACTTC
cdr3_aa: CASSPGGQGVYEQYF
d_call: TRBD1
j_call: TRBJ2-7
clone_size: many
v_call: TRBV7-8

cdr3_nt: TGTGCCAGCAGCCTAGTGGGGCGAAGGGGGGAGACCCAGTACTTC
cdr3_aa: CASSLVGRRGETQYF
d_call: .
j_call: TRBJ2-5
clone_size: once
v_call: TRBV11-2

cdr3_nt: TGCGCCAGCAGCCATCTACAGGACTCCTACGAGCAGTACTTC
cdr3_aa: CASSHLQDSYEQYF
d_call: .
j_call: TRBJ2-7
clone_size: many
v_call: TRBV4-1

cdr3_nt: TGTGCCAGCAGCCAAGATCTAGCGGGGGAGTCCCACGCCTACGAGCAGTACTTC
cdr3_aa: CASSQDLAGESHAYEQYF
d_call: TRBD2
j_call: TRBJ2-7
clone_size: many
v_call: TRBV7-2

cdr3_nt: TGTGCCAGCAGCGGAGGAGGCGGATCAACCTACGAGCAGTACTTC
cdr3_aa: CASSGGGGSTYEQYF
d_call: .
j_call: TRBJ2-7
clone_size: once
v_call: TRBV7-6

cdr3_nt: TGCAGTGCTAGAACCAATTCACCCCTCCACTTT
cdr3_aa: CSARTNSPLHF
d_call: .
j_call: TRBJ1-6
clone_size: many
v_call: TRBV20-1

cdr3_nt: TGCAGTGCTAGAGGAGGCGGGAGGTCGAACACCGGGGAGCTGTTTTTT
cdr3_aa: CSARGGGRSNTGELFF
d_call: TRBD2
j_call: TRBJ2-2
clone_size: few
v_call: TRBV20-1

cdr3_nt: TGTGCCAGCAGAGACAGTAACTATGGCTACGCCTTC
cdr3_aa: CASRDSNYGYAF
d_call: .
j_call: TRBJ1-2
clone_size: .
v_call: TRBV7-9

cdr3_nt: TGTGCCAGCGGGAGGGGGAAGAGTGAGTCTCCTTTCTTT
cdr3_aa: CASGRGKSESPFF
d_call: .
j_call: TRBJ1-1
clone_size: many
v_call: TRBV10-3

cdr3_nt: TGTGCCAGCAGAGGACTCCTCGCAACCTACGAGCAGTACTTC
cdr3_aa: CASRGLLATYEQYF
d_call: .
j_call: TRBJ2-7
clone_size: many
v_call: TRBV6-2/TRBV6-3

cdr3_nt: TGTGCCAGCAGTGGCCGCCAGGCAACCTACGAGCAGTACTTC
cdr3_aa: CASSGRQATYEQYF
d_call: .
j_call: TRBJ2-7
clone_size: many
v_call: TRBV6-5

cdr3_nt: TGTGCCACCAGCAGCTTGGTACAGGGTGGTTCACCCCTCCACTTT
cdr3_aa: CATSSLVQGGSPLHF
d_call: .
j_call: TRBJ1-6
clone_size: .
v_call: TRBV15

cdr3_nt: TGCGCCAGCAGCTTGGTGGCAGGGCCCAGGGACACCGGGGAGCTGTCTTGG
cdr3_aa: CASSLVAGPRDTGELSW
d_call: .
j_call: TRBJ2-2
clone_size: .
v_call: TRBV5-1

cdr3_nt: TGTGCCAGCAGTCCTCTACCTCACTATGGCTACACCTTC
cdr3_aa: CASSPLPHYGYTF
d_call: .
j_call: TRBJ1-2
clone_size: many
v_call: TRBV7-2

cdr3_nt: TGTGCCAGCAGCTCGGGGGACAGGGGCCTGGAGCAGTACTTC
cdr3_aa: CASSSGDRGLEQYF
d_call: TRBD1
j_call: TRBJ2-7
clone_size: many
v_call: TRBV7-6

cdr3_nt: TGTGCCAGCAGCTTAGTGGGACGGGCGAACCAAGAGACCCAGTACTTC
cdr3_aa: CASSLVGRANQETQYF
d_call: .
j_call: TRBJ2-5
clone_size: many
v_call: TRBV13

cdr3_nt: TGTGCCAGCAGCACGGGACAGGGGAGCACTGAAGCTTTCTTT
cdr3_aa: CASSTGQGSTEAFF
d_call: TRBD1
j_call: TRBJ1-1
clone_size: .
v_call: TRBV2

cdr3_nt: TGTGCCAGCAGCTTACGGGAAAGGGGCACTGAAGCTTTCTTT
cdr3_aa: CASSLRERGTEAFF
d_call: .
j_call: TRBJ1-1
clone_size: many
v_call: TRBV7-3

cdr3_nt: TGTGCCAGCAGCTTATCAAAGAGTAGCAATCAGCCCCAGCATTTT
cdr3_aa: CASSLSKSSNQPQHF
d_call: .
j_call: TRBJ1-5
clone_size: many
v_call: TRBV7-2

cdr3_nt: TGCGGCCAACCATTAGCGGGCCACCAAGAGACCCAGTACTTC
cdr3_aa: CGQPLAGHQETQYF
d_call: TRBD2
j_call: TRBJ2-5
clone_size: .
v_call: TRBV29-1

cdr3_nt: TGTGCCAGCAGTGCAGGGGAGTACCAAGAGACCCAGTACTTC
cdr3_aa: CASSAGEYQETQYF
d_call: .
j_call: TRBJ2-5
clone_size: .
v_call: TRBV2

cdr3_nt: TGTGCCAGCAGCTTGACGGGCACTGAAGCTTTCTTT
cdr3_aa: CASSLTGTEAFF
d_call: .
j_call: TRBJ1-1
clone_size: few
v_call: TRBV7-9

cdr3_nt: TGTGCCAGCACCCTTTCACAGGGGGCGCAGGCCTATGGCTACACCTTC
cdr3_aa: CASTLSQGAQAYGYTF
d_call: TRBD1
j_call: TRBJ1-2
clone_size: many
v_call: TRBV6-5

cdr3_nt: TGTGCCAGCAGCTTTGCCCTAGTGGGTAGGACAGATACGCAGTATTTT
cdr3_aa: CASSFALVGRTDTQYF
d_call: .
j_call: TRBJ2-3
clone_size: many
v_call: TRBV7-8

cdr3_nt: TGTGCCAGCAGTCCTTTTGGGGCGGGGAGGTCACCCCTCCACTTT
cdr3_aa: CASSPFGAGRSPLHF
d_call: .
j_call: TRBJ1-6
clone_size: .
v_call: TRBV12-3/TRBV12-4

cdr3_nt: TGCAGCCTTACCAGGACTAAAGAGACCCAGTACTTC
cdr3_aa: CSLTRTKETQYF
d_call: .
j_call: TRBJ2-5
clone_size: .
v_call: TRBV29-1